This paragraph covers one TCR beta chain sequence. A Seattle source enrolled patients during active infection and followed them longitudinally. The data are from a study of blood T cell repertoires in COVID-19. About the research overall: Acute and convalescent COVID-19 samples came from the United States, Italy and Spain. The cDNA or gDNA used as material had been derived from T cells, B-cell-depleted T cells, or PBMCs.

In the source study's methods: Reference gene primers were amplified, and this amplification served to estimate nucleated cell counts. Repertoires were generated with immunoSEQ multiplex PCR, while TCRdb's copy carries only in-frame clones and drops some. Clone size and the V and J calls come from that table; the DNA yielded D and trimming. The sample lists 450,000 or so clones; roughly 90% were seen once. Germline CDR1 reads ENHRY; CDR2 reads SYGVKD. Trimming took 6 bases from V and 4 from J; bases not matched to a gene: 3. This CDR3 comprises 14 residues. The sample was peripheral blood. The V gene is TRBV10-3, the J gene TRBJ2-5; 12 bases agree with TRBD2. This clonotype was sampled from a man younger than 35 with COVID-19, enrolled during active disease. The chain's CDR3 is CAIRPTSGGETQYF. CDR3 nucleotide sequence: TGTGCCATCAGGCCGACTAGCGGGGGAGAGACCCAGTACTTC.